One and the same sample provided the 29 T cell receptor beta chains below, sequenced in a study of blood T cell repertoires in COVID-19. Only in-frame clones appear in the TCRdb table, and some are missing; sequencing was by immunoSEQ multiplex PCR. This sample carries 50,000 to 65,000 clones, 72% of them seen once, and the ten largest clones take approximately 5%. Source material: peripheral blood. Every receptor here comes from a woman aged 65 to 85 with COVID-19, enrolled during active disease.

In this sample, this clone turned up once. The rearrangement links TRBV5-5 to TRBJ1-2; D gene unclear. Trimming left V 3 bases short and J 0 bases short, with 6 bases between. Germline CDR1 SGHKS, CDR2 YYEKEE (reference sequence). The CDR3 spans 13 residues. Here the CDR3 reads CASSSGANYGYTF. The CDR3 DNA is TGTGCCAGCAGCTCCGGGGCTAACTATGGCTACACCTTC. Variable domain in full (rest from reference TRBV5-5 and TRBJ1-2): DAGVTQSPTHLIKTRGQQVTLRCSPISGHKSVSWYQQVLGQGPQFIFQYYEKEERGRGNFPDRFSARQFPNYSSELNVNALLLGDSALYLCASSSGANYGYTFGSGTRLTVV.

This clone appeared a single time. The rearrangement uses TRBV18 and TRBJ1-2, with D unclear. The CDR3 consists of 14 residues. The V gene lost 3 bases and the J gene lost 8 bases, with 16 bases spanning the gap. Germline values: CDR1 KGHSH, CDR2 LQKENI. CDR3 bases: TGTGCCAGCTCACCCGAGCAGGTCTCGGGGGGCTACACCTTC. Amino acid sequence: CASSPEQVSGGYTF.

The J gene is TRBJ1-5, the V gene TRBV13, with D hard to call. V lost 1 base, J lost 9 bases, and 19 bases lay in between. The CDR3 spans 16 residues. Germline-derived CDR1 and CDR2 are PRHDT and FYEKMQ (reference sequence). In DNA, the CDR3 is TGTGCCAGCAGCTTAGAAGGCGGATCTGGGAGTGGGCCCCAGCATTTT. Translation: CASSLEGGSGSGPQHF.

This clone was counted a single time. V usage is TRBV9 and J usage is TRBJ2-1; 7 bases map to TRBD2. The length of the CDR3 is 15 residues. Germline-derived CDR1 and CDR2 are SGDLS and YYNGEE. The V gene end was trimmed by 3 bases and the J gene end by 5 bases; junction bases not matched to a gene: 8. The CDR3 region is CASSAAGELNNEQFF. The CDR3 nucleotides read TGTGCCAGCAGCGCTGCGGGGGAACTTAACAATGAGCAGTTCTTC.

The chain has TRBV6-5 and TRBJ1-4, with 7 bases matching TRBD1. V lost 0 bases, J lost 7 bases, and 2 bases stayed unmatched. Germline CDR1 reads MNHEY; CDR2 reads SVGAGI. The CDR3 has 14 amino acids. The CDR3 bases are TGTGCCAGCAGTTACTCGACAGGGCCTGAAAAACTGTTTTTT. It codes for CASSYSTGPEKLFF.

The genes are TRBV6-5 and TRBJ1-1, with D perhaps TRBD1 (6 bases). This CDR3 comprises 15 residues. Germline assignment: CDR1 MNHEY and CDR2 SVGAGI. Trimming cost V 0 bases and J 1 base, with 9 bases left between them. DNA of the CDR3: TGTGCCAGCAGTTACTCGACGGGACAGAACACTGAAGCTTTCTTT. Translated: CASSYSTGQNTEAFF.

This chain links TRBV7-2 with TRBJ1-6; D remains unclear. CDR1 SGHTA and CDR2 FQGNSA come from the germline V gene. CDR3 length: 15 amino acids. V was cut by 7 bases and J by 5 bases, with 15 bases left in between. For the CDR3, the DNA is TGTGCCAGCACATCCGGAGCTCTTGATAATTCACCCCTCCACTTT. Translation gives CASTSGALDNSPLHF. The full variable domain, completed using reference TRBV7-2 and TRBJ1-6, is GAGVSQSPSNKVTEKGKDVELRCDPISGHTALYWYRQSLGQGLEFLIYFQGNSAPDKSGLPSDRFSAERTGGSVSTLTIQRTQQEDSAVYLCASTSGALDNSPLHFGNGTRLTVT.

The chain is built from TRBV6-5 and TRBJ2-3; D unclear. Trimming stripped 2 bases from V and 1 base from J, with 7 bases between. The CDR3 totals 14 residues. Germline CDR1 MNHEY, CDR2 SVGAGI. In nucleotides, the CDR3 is TGTGCCAGCAGTTACGGTCGGGGCACAGATACGCAGTATTTT. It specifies CASSYGRGTDTQYF.

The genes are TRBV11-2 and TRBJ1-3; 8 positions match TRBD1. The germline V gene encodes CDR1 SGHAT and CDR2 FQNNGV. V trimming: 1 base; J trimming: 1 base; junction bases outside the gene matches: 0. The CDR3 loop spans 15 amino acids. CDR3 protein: CASSLGTGSGNTIYF. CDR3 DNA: TGTGCCAGCAGCTTAGGGACAGGGTCTGGAAACACCATATATTTT.

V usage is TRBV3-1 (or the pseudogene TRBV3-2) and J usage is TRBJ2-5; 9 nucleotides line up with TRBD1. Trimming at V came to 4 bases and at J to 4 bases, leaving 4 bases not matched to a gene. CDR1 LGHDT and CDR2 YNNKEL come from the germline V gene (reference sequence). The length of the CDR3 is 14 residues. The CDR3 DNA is TGTGCCAGCAGCCGAGACAGGGGGTTAGAGACCCAGTACTTC. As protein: CASSRDRGLETQYF.

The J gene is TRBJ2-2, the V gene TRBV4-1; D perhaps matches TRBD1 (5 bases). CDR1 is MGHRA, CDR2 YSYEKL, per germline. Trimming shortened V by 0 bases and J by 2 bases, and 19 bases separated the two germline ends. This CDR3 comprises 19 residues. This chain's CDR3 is CASSQDWLGTGDNTGELFF. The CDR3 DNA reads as TGCGCCAGCAGCCAAGATTGGTTGGGTACAGGTGATAACACCGGGGAGCTGTTTTTT.

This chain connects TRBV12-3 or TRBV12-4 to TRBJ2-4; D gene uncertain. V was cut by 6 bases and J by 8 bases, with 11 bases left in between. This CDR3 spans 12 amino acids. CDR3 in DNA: TGTGCCAGCAGCCGCAATCGGGACATTCAGTACTTC. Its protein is CASSRNRDIQYF.

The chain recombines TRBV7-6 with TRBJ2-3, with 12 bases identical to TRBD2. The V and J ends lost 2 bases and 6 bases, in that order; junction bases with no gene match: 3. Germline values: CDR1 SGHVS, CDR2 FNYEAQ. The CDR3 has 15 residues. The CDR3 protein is CASSLSGTSGDTQYF. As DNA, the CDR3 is TGTGCCAGCAGCTTATCCGGGACTAGCGGGGATACGCAGTATTTT.

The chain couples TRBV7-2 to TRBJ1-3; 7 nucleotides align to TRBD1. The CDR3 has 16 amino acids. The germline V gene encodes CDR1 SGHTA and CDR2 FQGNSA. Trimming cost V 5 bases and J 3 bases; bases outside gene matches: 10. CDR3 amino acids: CASSPSTGPFGNTIYF. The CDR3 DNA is TGTGCCAGCAGCCCATCGACAGGGCCTTTTGGAAACACCATATATTTT.

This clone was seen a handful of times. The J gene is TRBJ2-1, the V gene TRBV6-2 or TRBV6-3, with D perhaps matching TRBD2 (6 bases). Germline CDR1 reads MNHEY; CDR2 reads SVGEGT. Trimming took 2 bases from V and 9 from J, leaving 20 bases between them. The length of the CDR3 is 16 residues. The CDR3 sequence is CASSYLSPGGGGEQFF. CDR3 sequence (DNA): TGTGCCAGCAGTTACCTGTCCCCGGGTGGGGGAGGTGAGCAGTTCTTC.

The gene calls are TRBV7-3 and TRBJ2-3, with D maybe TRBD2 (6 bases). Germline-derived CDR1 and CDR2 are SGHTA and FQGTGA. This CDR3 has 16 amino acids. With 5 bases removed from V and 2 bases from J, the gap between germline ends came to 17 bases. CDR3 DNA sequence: TGTGCCAGCAGCAACGACCTGGGACTTAACACAGATACGCAGTATTTT. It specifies CASSNDLGLNTDTQYF.

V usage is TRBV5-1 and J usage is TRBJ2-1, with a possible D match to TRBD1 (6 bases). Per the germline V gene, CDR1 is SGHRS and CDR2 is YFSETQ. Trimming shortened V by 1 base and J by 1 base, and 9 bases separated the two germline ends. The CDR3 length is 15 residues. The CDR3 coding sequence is TGCGCCAGCAGCTTGACAAGGGGGTCCTACAATGAGCAGTTCTTC. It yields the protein CASSLTRGSYNEQFF.

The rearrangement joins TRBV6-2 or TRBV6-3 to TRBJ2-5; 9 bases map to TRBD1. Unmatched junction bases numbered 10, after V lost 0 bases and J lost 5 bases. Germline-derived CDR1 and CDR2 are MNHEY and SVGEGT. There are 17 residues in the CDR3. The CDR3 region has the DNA TGTGCCAGCAGTTACTCCCCTCCGGGACAGGGCATGGAGACCCAGTACTTC. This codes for CASSYSPPGQGMETQYF.

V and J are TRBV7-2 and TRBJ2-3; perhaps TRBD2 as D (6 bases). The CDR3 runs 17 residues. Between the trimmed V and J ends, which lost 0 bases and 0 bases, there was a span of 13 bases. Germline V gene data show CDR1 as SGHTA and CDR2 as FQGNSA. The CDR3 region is CASSLARAGTSTDTQYF. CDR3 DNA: TGTGCCAGCAGCTTAGCGCGGGCAGGGACTAGCACAGATACGCAGTATTTT.

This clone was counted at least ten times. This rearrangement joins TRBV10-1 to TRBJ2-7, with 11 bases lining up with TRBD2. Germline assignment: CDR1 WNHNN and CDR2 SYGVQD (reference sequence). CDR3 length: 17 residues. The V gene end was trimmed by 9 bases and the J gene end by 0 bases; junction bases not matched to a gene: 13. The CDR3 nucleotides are TGCGCCAGGGCTAGCGGGGGGCCTCTCGGATTCTCCTACGAGCAGTACTTC. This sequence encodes CARASGGPLGFSYEQYF.

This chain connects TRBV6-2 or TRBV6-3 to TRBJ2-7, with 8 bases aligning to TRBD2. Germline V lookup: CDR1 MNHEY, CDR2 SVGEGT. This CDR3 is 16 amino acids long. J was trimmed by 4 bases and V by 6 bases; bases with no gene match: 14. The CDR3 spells CASSVAVAGISYEQYF. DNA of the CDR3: TGTGCCAGCAGCGTGGCCGTAGCGGGGATTTCATACGAGCAGTACTTC.

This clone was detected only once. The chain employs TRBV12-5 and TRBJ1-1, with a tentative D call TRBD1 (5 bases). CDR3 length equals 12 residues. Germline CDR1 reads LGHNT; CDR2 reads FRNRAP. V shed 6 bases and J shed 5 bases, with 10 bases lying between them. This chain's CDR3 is CASGQGWTEAFF. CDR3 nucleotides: TGTGCTAGTGGCCAGGGTTGGACTGAAGCTTTCTTT.

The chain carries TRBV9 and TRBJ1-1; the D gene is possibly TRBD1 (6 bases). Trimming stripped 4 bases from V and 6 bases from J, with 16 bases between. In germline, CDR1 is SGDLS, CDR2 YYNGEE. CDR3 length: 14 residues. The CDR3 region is CASSLTQGMAEAFF. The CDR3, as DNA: TGTGCCAGCAGCCTTACTCAGGGGATGGCTGAAGCTTTCTTT.

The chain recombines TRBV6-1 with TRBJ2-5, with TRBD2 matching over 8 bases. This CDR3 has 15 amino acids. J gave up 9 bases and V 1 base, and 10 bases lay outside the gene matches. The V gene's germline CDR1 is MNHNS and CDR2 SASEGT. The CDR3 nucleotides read TGTGCCAGCAGTGAAGGCGGACTAGCCGCCCAGGCCCAGTACTTC. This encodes CASSEGGLAAQAQYF.

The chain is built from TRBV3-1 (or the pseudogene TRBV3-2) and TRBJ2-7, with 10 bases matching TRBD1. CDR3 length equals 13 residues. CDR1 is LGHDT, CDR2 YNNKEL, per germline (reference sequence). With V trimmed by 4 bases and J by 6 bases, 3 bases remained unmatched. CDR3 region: CASSLGTGAEQYF. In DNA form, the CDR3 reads TGTGCCAGCAGCCTCGGGACAGGGGCCGAGCAGTACTTC.

CDR3 region: CASSLTGVQADTQYF. As DNA, the CDR3 is TGTGCCAGCAGCTTAACGGGAGTCCAGGCAGATACGCAGTATTTT. J is TRBJ2-3 and V is TRBV7-3; the D gene is possibly TRBD2 (5 bases). CDR1 and CDR2 (germline): SGHTA, FQGTGA. V lost 0 bases and J 4 bases, leaving 11 bases between the germline ends. The CDR3 sequence is 15 residues long.

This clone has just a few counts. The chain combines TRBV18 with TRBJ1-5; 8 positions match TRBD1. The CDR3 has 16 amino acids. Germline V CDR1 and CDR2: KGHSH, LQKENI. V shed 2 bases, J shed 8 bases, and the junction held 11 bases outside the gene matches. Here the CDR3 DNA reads TGTGCCAGCTCACCAGGAGGAGGGACAGGTAAAGAGCCCCAGCATTTT. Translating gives CASSPGGGTGKEPQHF.

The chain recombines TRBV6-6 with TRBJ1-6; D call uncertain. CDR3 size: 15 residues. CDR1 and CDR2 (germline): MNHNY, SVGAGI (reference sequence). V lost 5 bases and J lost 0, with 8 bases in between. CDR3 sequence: CASSLEGSYNSPLHF. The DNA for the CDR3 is TGTGCCAGCAGTCTCGAGGGCTCCTATAATTCACCCCTCCACTTT.

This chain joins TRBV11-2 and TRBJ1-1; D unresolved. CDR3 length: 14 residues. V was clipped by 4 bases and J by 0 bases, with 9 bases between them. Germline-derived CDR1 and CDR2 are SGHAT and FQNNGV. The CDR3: CASSSTPMNTEAFF. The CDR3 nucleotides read TGTGCCAGCAGCTCGACACCAATGAACACTGAAGCTTTCTTT.